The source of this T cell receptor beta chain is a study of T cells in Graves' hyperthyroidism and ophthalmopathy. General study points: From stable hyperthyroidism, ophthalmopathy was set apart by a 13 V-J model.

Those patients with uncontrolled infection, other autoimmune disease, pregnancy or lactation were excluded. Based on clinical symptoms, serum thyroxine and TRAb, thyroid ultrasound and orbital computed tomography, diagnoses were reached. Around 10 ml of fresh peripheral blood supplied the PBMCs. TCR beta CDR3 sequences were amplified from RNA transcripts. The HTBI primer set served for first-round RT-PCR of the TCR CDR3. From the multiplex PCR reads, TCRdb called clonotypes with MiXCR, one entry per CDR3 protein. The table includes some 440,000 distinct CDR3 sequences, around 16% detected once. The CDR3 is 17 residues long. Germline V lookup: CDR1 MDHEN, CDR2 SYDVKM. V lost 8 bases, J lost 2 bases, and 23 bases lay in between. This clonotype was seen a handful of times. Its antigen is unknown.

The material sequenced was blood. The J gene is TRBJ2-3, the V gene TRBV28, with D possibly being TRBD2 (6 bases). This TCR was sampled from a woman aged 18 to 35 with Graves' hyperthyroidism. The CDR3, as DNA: TGTGCCAGCCGCCATTTTGCCAACGGGACTCTCACAGATACGCAGTATTTT. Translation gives CASRHFANGTLTDTQYF.